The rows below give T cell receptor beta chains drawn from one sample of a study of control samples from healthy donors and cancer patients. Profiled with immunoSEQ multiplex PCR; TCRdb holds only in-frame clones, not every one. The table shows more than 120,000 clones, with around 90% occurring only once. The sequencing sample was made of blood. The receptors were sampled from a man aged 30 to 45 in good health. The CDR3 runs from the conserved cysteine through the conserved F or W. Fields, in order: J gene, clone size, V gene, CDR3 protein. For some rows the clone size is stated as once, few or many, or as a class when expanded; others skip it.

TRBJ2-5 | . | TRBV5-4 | CASSLGREATQYF
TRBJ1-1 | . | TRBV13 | CASRSLQGYTEAFF
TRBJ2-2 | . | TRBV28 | CASSLKAGWELFF
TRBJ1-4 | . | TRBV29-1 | CSVEAGTANEKLFF
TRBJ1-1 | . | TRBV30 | CAWSWQGSTEAFF
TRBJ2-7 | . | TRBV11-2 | CASSILISRASYEQYF
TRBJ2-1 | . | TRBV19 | CASSVGNYNEQFF
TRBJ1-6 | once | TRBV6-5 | CASSYTGDSPLHF
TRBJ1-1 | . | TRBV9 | CASSVGRTEAFF
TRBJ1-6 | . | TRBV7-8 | CASSPGRDSLNSPLHF
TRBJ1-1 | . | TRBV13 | CASSRTVNTEAFF
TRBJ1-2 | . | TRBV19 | CASSFTGYDGYTF
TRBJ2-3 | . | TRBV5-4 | CASSFQRGGPDTQYF
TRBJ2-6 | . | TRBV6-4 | CASSDGDNSGANVLTF
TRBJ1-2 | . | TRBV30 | CAWSQQGVGYTF
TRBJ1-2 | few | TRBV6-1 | CASSEAGRTYGYTF
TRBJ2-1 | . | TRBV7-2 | CASSLSNLYEQFF
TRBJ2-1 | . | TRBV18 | CASSPMDNSYNEQFF
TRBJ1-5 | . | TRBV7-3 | CASSLGRVDNQPQHF
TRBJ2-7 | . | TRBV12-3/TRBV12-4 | CAITTRSSYEQYF
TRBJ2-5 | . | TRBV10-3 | CAISLRLAGVETQYF
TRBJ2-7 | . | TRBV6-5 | CASRTSGGFYEQYF
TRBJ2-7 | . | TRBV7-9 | CASSLIGDAYEQYF
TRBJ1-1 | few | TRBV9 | CASSPIMRDRGGTEAFF
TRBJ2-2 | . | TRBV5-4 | CASSRSEGTGELFF
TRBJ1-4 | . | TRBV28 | CASSLSGNNEKLFF
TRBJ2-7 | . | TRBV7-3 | CASSFHGGAYEQYF
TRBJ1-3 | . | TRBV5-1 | CASSFSPSRGSGNTIYF
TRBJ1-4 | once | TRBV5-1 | CASSLGSNEKLFF
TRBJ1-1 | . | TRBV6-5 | CASSYSYKNTEAFF
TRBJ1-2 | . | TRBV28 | CATNRGNGGGYTF
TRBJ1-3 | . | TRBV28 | CASYGNTIYF
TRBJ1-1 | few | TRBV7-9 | CASSLVVGVAEAFF
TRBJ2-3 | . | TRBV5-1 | CASSLGGSITITDTQYF
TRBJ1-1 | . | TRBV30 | CAWILRGVNTEAFF
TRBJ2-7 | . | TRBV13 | CASSKPDINEQYF
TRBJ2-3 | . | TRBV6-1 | CASSERSGGVTDTQYF
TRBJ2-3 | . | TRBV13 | CASSPPRGPTDTQYF
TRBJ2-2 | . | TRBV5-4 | CASSLPGLGNTGELFF
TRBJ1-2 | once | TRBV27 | CASSLEGQATYYGYTF
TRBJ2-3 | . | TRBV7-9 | CASSLAQGDTQYF
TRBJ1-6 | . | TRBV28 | CASRVSGAPNNSPLHF
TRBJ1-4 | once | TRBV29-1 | CSVRDGNEKLFF
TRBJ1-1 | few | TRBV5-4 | CASSFPNTEAFF
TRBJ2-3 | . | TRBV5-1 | CASRRDGSTDTQYF
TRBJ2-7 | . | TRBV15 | CATSMQGSYEQYF
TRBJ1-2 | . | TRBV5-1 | CASKPDAANYGYTF
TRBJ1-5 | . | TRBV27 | CASSFLGPENNQPQHF